The T cell receptor (beta chain) described here comes from a study of blood T cell repertoires in COVID-19. Overall study context: Samples taken during acute and convalescent COVID-19 were collected in the United States, Italy and Spain.

Seattle enrolled patients during active infection and tracked them longitudinally. This clone came up once. The ends were cut back, 6 bases at V and 2 bases at J, with 14 bases in the middle. This CDR3 has 15 amino acids. Germline V gene data show CDR1 as LNHDA and CDR2 as SQIVND (reference sequence). Sequenced by immunoSEQ multiplex PCR; TCRdb stores in-frame clones only, minus some. The table lists about 340,000 clones, around 86% of them singletons, with about 6% in the top ten. J is TRBJ1-5 and V is TRBV19, with D tentatively TRBD1 (5 bases). The source is a woman aged 45-59 years with COVID-19, enrolled during active disease. The sequencing input was peripheral blood. The CDR3 nucleotides are TGTGCCAGTAGCTATGCGGGACGAGGCAATCAGCCCCAGCATTTT. Translated, it gives CASSYAGRGNQPQHF. The complete variable domain, with remaining parts taken from reference TRBV19 and TRBJ1-5, reads DGGITQSPKYLFRKEGQNVTLSCEQNLNHDAMYWYRQDPGQGLRLIYYSQIVNDFQKGDIAEGYSVSREKKESFPLTVTSAQKNPTAFYLCASSYAGRGNQPQHFGDGTRLSIL.